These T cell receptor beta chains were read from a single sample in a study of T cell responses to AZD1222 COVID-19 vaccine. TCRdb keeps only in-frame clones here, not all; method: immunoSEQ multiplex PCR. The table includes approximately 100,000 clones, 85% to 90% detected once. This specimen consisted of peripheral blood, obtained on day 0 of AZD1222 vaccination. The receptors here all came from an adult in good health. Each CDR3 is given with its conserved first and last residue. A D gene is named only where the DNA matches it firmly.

cdr3_aa: CASSQDFGLGQSYGYTF
d_call: TRBD1
v_call: TRBV4-2

cdr3_aa: CASSLIPGGDSYNEQFF
d_call: NA
v_call: TRBV27

cdr3_aa: CASSEVGDRGSPLHF
d_call: TRBD1
v_call: TRBV6-1

cdr3_aa: CASSLAGPRGAFF
d_call: NA
v_call: TRBV5-1

cdr3_aa: CASSEEGGTNYGYTF
d_call: NA
v_call: TRBV10-1

cdr3_aa: CASSLDGSTEAFF
d_call: NA
v_call: TRBV7-9

cdr3_aa: CASGFGTFMNTEAFF
d_call: NA
v_call: TRBV12-5

cdr3_aa: CASSHPPRGSEQYF
d_call: NA
v_call: TRBV4-1

cdr3_aa: CASSISTESYNEQFF
d_call: NA
v_call: TRBV3-1/TRBV3-2

cdr3_aa: CASSPGQGDYGYTF
d_call: TRBD1
v_call: TRBV11-2

cdr3_aa: CASSAFSGGEEQYF
d_call: TRBD2
v_call: TRBV18

cdr3_aa: CASSYSHYYGYTF
d_call: NA
v_call: TRBV6-5

cdr3_aa: CASSQGHQPQHF
d_call: NA
v_call: TRBV3-1/TRBV3-2

cdr3_aa: CASSTRTGDAEAFF
d_call: TRBD1
v_call: TRBV19

cdr3_aa: CASSYSGDTGELFF
d_call: NA
v_call: TRBV6-5

cdr3_aa: CASSLRTGSNQPQHF
d_call: TRBD1
v_call: TRBV28

cdr3_aa: CATSEGFGQQGEQFF
d_call: NA
v_call: TRBV24-1

cdr3_aa: CASSSDGEAEAFF
d_call: NA
v_call: TRBV2

cdr3_aa: CASSLYGRGQYNEQFF
d_call: TRBD2
v_call: TRBV11-2

cdr3_aa: CASSSGQTNTEAFF
d_call: TRBD1
v_call: TRBV28

cdr3_aa: CASRYTLSNTEAFF
d_call: NA
v_call: TRBV2

cdr3_aa: CASSTLWGLEQYF
d_call: NA
v_call: TRBV11-2

cdr3_aa: CASSLAVDTEAFF
d_call: NA
v_call: TRBV11-2

cdr3_aa: CASSLRQAEYNEQFF
d_call: NA
v_call: TRBV5-4

cdr3_aa: CASSQEMGLGTGELFF
d_call: NA
v_call: TRBV14

cdr3_aa: CASSQGAWYEQYF
d_call: TRBD1
v_call: TRBV6-5

cdr3_aa: CASSETGAARTEAFF
d_call: TRBD1
v_call: TRBV5-1

cdr3_aa: CASSEWSAEAFF
d_call: NA
v_call: TRBV25-1

cdr3_aa: CASSQDRQAGGNTGELFF
d_call: TRBD2
v_call: TRBV3-1/TRBV3-2

cdr3_aa: CASSTQGNTGELFF
d_call: NA
v_call: TRBV7-9

cdr3_aa: CASRESYNSPLHF
d_call: NA
v_call: TRBV4-1

cdr3_aa: CASANGQGGGETQYF
d_call: TRBD1
v_call: TRBV27

cdr3_aa: CASSFGVGYTF
d_call: NA
v_call: TRBV4-1

cdr3_aa: CASSLDGTNYGYTF
d_call: NA
v_call: TRBV6-5

cdr3_aa: CASSLLISSDRGYEQYF
d_call: TRBD1
v_call: TRBV28

cdr3_aa: CASSLDRGGGYEQYF
d_call: TRBD1
v_call: TRBV27

cdr3_aa: CASSFRGLNTQYF
d_call: NA
v_call: TRBV28

cdr3_aa: CASSQSGDRGNTIYF
d_call: TRBD1
v_call: TRBV18

cdr3_aa: CASSQSTGTGDGYTF
d_call: TRBD1
v_call: TRBV5-1

cdr3_aa: CASSPRGPGGRGNTIYF
d_call: TRBD1
v_call: TRBV5-6

cdr3_aa: CASSIRGNQPQHF
d_call: NA
v_call: TRBV19

cdr3_aa: CASSEDYDTYEQYF
d_call: NA
v_call: TRBV6-1

cdr3_aa: CASSQGVTLLPRGTGPNTEAFF
d_call: TRBD1
v_call: TRBV4-1

cdr3_aa: CASSLGLAVQETQYF
d_call: TRBD2
v_call: TRBV5-1

cdr3_aa: CASSTPGQGGREQYF
d_call: NA
v_call: TRBV19

cdr3_aa: CASSYDYDEQFF
d_call: NA
v_call: TRBV5-4

cdr3_aa: CASSDGQNYGYTF
d_call: NA
v_call: TRBV18

cdr3_aa: CASSLAQGREKLFF
d_call: NA
v_call: TRBV7-9

cdr3_aa: CASSLGASGGATETQYF
d_call: TRBD2
v_call: TRBV11-2

cdr3_aa: CASSQGLRGNYGYTF
d_call: NA
v_call: TRBV3-1/TRBV3-2

cdr3_aa: CASSAVPGQERAFF
d_call: TRBD1
v_call: TRBV5-1

cdr3_aa: CASRADNSYEQYF
d_call: NA
v_call: TRBV11-3

cdr3_aa: CASSYSERNTEAFF
d_call: NA
v_call: TRBV6-6

cdr3_aa: CASRWGARPDYEQYF
d_call: NA
v_call: TRBV27

cdr3_aa: CASSVPSGTGAQPQHF
d_call: TRBD1
v_call: TRBV6-1

cdr3_aa: CATTSTRRAEAFF
d_call: NA
v_call: TRBV24-1

cdr3_aa: CASSQVQGAGANVLTF
d_call: TRBD1
v_call: TRBV3-1/TRBV3-2

cdr3_aa: CASRTGVNEQFF
d_call: TRBD1
v_call: TRBV27

cdr3_aa: CASSIGTAEQYF
d_call: TRBD1
v_call: TRBV19

cdr3_aa: CSARRDSEAFF
d_call: TRBD1
v_call: TRBV20-1